This T cell receptor (beta chain) was found in a study of T cells in Graves' hyperthyroidism and ophthalmopathy. Enrolled ophthalmopathy patients presented with a Clinical Activity Score of at least 3, a NOSPECS grade of at least 4, and disease duration under 3 months. Template material for amplifying TCR beta CDR3 regions consisted of RNA transcripts. HTBI primers drove first-round RT-PCR of the TCR CDR3. In TCRdb, the multiplex PCR reads were re-called with MiXCR into one record per CDR3 protein. The sample has 550,000 to 700,000 distinct CDR3 sequences, 14% to 15% seen once. The CDR3 covers 15 residues. V gave up 2 bases and J gave up 1 base, with 15 bases separating them. Germline V gene data show CDR1 as GTSNPN and CDR2 as SVGIG (reference sequence). This clonotype was counted only a few times.

The TCR originated in a woman aged 40 to 49 with Graves' ophthalmopathy. Sequenced sample: blood. The chain combines TRBV30 with TRBJ2-7, with D perhaps assigned TRBD1 or TRBD2 (5 bases each). The CDR3 coding sequence is TGTGCCTGGAGTACGGGAAACCCAGGGTCCTACGAGCAGTACTTC. The encoded protein is CAWSTGNPGSYEQYF.